This TCR beta chain was retrieved from a study of cytomegalovirus exposure and HLA in healthy donors. A multiplex PCR was run with 60 Vbeta primers and 13 Jbeta primers. Some clones are missing from TCRdb's copy, which holds only in-frame ones; the method was immunoSEQ multiplex PCR. In the table there are approximately 220,000 clones, 82% of which are singletons. The CDR3 extends over 15 amino acids. The germline CDR1 and CDR2 sequences are SNHLY and FYNNEI. Trimming removed 6 bases at V and 0 bases at J, with 12 bases between. This sequence originates from a man between 40 and 49 years old in good health and CMV-seropositive. The chain recombines TRBV2 with TRBJ2-4; a possible D gene is TRBD2 (5 bases). Sequenced: PBMCs. CDR3: CASRETTLAKNIQYF. CDR3 bases: TGTGCCAGCAGGGAGACTACTCTAGCCAAAAACATTCAGTACTTC.